This entry is about one T cell receptor (beta chain). The antigen remains undetermined. These data originate in a study of cytomegalovirus exposure and HLA in healthy donors. The CDR3 covers 15 residues. The germline gives CDR1 SEHNR, CDR2 FQNEAQ (reference sequence). 13 Jbeta primers and 60 Vbeta primers were used for the PCR. Repertoires were generated with immunoSEQ multiplex PCR, while TCRdb's copy carries only in-frame clones and drops some. The top ten clones hold approximately 2% of a sample with roughly 120,000 clones, 70% to 90% of them seen once. Study conclusions and caveats: The investigators catalogued 164 TCR beta chains as cytomegalovirus-associated. V- and J-gene trimming of TCR beta was linked (in a later analysis) to a missense DCLRE1C variant. The HLA-A and HLA-B alleles of most subjects were reportedly predicted accurately from TCR beta sequences.

The chain links TRBV7-9 to TRBJ2-5; no clear D. The closer fit of TRBJ2-7 to the DNA end suggests the J call may be wrong. Sequenced sample: PBMCs. The receptor was derived from a middle-aged man in good health and CMV-seronegative. DNA for the CDR3: TGTGCCAGCAGCCCCTCGTTGGTGGAGCTTTACGAGCAGTACTTC. Translated, it gives CASSPSLVELYEQYF.